The present T cell receptor beta chain was sequenced within a study of T-cell memory formation after mild COVID-19. 5'RACE with constant-segment primers yielded barcoded, UMI-tagged TCR alpha and TCR beta cDNA libraries. TCRdb independently ran MiXCR on the 5' RACE reads; one entry per CDR3 protein. The sample includes fewer than 250,000 distinct CDR3 sequences, 25% to 35% seen only once; the top ten take roughly 10%. V trimming: 3 bases; J trimming: 2 bases; junction bases outside the gene matches: 4. The CDR3 has 14 residues. The sequence was obtained from an adult woman who had mild COVID-19 (a few samples of this study predate the infection). Cell type and time point are not known. The V and J genes are TRBV12-3 or TRBV12-4 and TRBJ2-7, with TRBD2 identical over 7 bases. The sample comprised PBMCs or a T cell subset sorted from them (not recorded which). The DNA of the CDR3 is TGTGCCAGCAGTTTGGGGGGGGTAGCCTACGAGCAGTACTTC. Its protein product is CASSLGGVAYEQYF.